This T cell receptor beta chain was sequenced during a study of Graves' ophthalmopathy and Graves' hyperthyroidism. Study outcomes and limitations: Clonotypes were expanded in thyroid at above 0.001 frequency, and most also appeared in blood.

This clonotype was picked up one time. What it binds is unknown. The CDR3 end shows no conserved phenylalanine or tryptophan, and so a read error is likely. The DNA is omitted, as the CDR3 cannot be located on it reliably, and the CDR3 follows TCRdb's listing. RNA served as the template for amplifying TCR beta CDR3 regions. In the first round, RT-PCR was carried out with HTBI primers, and a multiplex PCR formed the second round. TCRdb used MiXCR to reprocess the multiplex PCR reads, holding one entry per CDR3 protein. Here the sample spans 300,000 to 450,000 distinct CDR3 sequences, roughly a sixth being singletons. Germline V gene data show CDR1 as MDHEN and CDR2 as SYDVKM. The CDR3 length is 16 residues, termini included.

Sequences were obtained from peripheral blood. The rearrangement uses TRBV28 and TRBJ2-5; the table's D call, TRBD1, has no DNA check behind it. The TCR was taken from an adult woman with stable Graves' hyperthyroidism. The CDR3 is CASSWGQGTNQETQDY.